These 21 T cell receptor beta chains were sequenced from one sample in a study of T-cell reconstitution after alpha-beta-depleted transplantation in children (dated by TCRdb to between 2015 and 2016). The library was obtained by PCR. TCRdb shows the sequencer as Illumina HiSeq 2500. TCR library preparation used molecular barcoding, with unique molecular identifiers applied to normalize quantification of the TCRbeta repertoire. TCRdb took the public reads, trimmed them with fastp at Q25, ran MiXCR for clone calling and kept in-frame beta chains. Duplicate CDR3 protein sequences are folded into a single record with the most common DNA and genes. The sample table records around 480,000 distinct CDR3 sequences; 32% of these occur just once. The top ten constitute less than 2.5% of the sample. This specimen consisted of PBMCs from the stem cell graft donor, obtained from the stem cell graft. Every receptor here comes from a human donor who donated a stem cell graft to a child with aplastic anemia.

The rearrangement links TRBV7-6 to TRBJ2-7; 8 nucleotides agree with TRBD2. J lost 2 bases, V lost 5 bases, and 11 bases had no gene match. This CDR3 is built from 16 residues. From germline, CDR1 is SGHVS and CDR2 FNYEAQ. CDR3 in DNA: TGTGCCAGCAGCGTAGGCCCTTCGGGGGGGGCCTACGAGCAGTACTTC. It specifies CASSVGPSGGAYEQYF.

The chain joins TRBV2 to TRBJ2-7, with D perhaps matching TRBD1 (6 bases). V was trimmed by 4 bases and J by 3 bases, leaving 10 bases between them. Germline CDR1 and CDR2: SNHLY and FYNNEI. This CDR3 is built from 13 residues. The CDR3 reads CASSVEGVYEQYF. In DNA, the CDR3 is TGTGCCAGCAGTGTTGAGGGGGTCTACGAGCAGTACTTC.

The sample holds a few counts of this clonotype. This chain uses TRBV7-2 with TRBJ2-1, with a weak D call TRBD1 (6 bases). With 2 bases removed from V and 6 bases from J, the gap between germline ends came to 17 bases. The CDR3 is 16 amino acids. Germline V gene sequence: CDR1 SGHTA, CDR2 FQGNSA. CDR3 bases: TGTGCCAGCAGCTTACGGTGGGCAGGGGTACCCAATGAGCAGTTCTTC. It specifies CASSLRWAGVPNEQFF.

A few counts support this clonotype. The CDR3 region has the DNA TGTGCCACCAGCGGAATAGAGACAGGGAAGTTGGCCCAGTACTTC. It yields the protein CATSGIETGKLAQYF. The chain uses TRBV15 and TRBJ2-5, with 7 bases fitting TRBD1. The J segment lost 9 bases and the V segment lost 5 bases, leaving 15 bases of the junction unmatched. This CDR3 has 15 amino acids. The germline gives CDR1 LNHNV, CDR2 YYDKDF (reference sequence).

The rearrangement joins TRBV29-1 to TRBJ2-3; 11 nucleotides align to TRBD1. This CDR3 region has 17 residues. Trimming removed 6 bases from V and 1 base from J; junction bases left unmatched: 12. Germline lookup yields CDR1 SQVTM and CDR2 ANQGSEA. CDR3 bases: TGCAGCGTGGGGACAGGGGGAACGGGAGCGGGCACAGATACGCAGTATTTT. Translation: CSVGTGGTGAGTDTQYF.

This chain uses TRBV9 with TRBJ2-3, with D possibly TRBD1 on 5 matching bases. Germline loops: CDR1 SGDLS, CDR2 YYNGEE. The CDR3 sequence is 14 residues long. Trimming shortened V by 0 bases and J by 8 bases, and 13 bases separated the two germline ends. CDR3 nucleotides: TGTGCCAGCAGCGTAGGATACGACAGAGGTACGCAGTATTTT. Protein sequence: CASSVGYDRGTQYF.

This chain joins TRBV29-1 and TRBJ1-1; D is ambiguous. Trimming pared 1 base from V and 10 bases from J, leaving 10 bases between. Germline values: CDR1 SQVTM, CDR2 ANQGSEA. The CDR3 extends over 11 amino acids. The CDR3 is CSVEVGPVAFF. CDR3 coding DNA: TGCAGCGTTGAAGTCGGTCCGGTAGCTTTCTTT.

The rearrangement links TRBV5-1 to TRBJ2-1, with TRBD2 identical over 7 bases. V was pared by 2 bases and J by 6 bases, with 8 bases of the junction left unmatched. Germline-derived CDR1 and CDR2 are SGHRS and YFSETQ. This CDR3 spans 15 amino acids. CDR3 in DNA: TGCGCCAGCAGCTTAATAACTAGCGATGGCAATGAGCAGTTCTTC. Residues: CASSLITSDGNEQFF.

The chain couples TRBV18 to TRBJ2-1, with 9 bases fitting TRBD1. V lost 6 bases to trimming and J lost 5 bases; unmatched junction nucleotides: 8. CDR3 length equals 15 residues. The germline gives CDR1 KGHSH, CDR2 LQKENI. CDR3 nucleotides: TGTGCCAGCTCTCCGGGACAGGGATCGGACAATGAGCAGTTCTTC. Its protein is CASSPGQGSDNEQFF.

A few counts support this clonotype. For the CDR3, the DNA is TGCGCCAGCAGCTCGGGTCCCATGCGATCCGGGGCCAACGTCCTGACTTTC. The encoded protein is CASSSGPMRSGANVLTF. The V call is TRBV5-1, the J call TRBJ2-6; D is unclear. Germline V lookup: CDR1 SGHRS, CDR2 YFSETQ. Trimming left V 3 bases short and J 4 bases short, with 17 bases between. The CDR3 is 17 residues long. Supplemented by reference TRBV5-1 and TRBJ2-6, the full variable domain reads KAGVTQTPRYLIKTRGQQVTLSCSPISGHRSVSWYQQTPGQGLQFLFEYFSETQRNKGNFPGRFSGRQFSNSRSEMNVSTLELGDSALYLCASSSGPMRSGANVLTFGAGSRLTVL.

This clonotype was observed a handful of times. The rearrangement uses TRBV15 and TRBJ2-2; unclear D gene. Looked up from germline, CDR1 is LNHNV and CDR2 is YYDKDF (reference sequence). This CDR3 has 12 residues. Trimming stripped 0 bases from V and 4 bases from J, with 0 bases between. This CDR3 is CATSRDTGELFF. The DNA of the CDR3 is TGTGCCACCAGCAGAGACACCGGGGAGCTGTTTTTT. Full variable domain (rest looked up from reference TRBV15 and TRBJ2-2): DAMVIQNPRYQVTQFGKPVTLSCSQTLNHNVMYWYQQKSSQAPKLLFHYYDKDFNNEADTPDNFQSRRPNTSFCFLDIRSPGLGDTAMYLCATSRDTGELFFGEGSRLTVL.

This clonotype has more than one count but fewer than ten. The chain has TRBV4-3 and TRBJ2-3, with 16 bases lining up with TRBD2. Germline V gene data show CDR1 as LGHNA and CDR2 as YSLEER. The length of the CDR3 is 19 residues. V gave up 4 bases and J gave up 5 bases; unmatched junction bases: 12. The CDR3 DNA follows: TGCGCCAGCAGCCCACCGGGACTAGCGGGAGGGGAGTGCAGAGATACGCAGTATTTT. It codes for CASSPPGLAGGECRDTQYF.

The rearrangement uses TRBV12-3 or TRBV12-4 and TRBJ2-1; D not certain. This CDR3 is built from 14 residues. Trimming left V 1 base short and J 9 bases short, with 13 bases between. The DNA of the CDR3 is TGTGCCAGCAGTTTAGTGCTTGGGGTATTTGAGCAGTTCTTC. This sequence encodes CASSLVLGVFEQFF.

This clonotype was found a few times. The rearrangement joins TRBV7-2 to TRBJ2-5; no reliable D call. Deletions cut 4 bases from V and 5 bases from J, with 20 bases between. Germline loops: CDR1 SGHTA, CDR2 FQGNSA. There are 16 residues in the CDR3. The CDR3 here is CASSSPWSVSMETQYF. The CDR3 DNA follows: TGTGCCAGCAGCTCCCCCTGGTCGGTATCGATGGAGACCCAGTACTTC.

The CDR3 reads CASSEFGAGLPQVYTF. The CDR3 DNA follows: TGTGCCAGCAGTGAATTCGGCGCAGGTCTGCCTCAAGTCTACACCTTC. The J gene is TRBJ1-2, the V gene TRBV25-1; D is ambiguous. V was trimmed by 1 base and J by 10 bases, leaving 22 bases between them. Germline V gene lookup returns CDR1 MGHDK and CDR2 SYGVNS. The CDR3 has 16 amino acids.

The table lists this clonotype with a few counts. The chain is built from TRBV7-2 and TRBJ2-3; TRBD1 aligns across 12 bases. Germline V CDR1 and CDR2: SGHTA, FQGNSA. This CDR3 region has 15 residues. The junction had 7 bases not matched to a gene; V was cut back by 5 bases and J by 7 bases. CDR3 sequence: CASSSRDRGRNTQYF. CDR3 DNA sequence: TGTGCCAGCAGCAGCCGGGACAGGGGGCGAAATACGCAGTATTTT.

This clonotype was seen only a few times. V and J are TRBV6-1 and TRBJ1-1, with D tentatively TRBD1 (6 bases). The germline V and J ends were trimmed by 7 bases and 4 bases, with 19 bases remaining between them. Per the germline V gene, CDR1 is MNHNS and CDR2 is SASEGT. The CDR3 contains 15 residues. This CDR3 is CASTTIGGRFTEAFF. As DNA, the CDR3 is TGTGCCAGCACCACGATCGGGGGGCGTTTCACTGAAGCTTTCTTT.

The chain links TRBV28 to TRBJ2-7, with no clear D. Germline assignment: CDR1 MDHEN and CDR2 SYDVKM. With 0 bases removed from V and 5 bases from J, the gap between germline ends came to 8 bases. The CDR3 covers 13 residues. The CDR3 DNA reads TGTGCCAGCAGTTTATGGGCCCCCGACGAGCAGTACTTC. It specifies CASSLWAPDEQYF.

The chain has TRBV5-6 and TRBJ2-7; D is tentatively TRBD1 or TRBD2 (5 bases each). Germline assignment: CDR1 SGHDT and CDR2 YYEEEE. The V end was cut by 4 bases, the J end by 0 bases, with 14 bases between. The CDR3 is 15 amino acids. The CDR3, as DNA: TGTGCCAGCAGCCCGACGGGGCGGAGCTCCTACGAGCAGTACTTC. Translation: CASSPTGRSSYEQYF.

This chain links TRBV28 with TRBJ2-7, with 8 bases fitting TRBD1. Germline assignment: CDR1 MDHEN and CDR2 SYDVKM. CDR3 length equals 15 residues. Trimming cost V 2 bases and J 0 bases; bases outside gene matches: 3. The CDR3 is CASSLPGQGSYEQYF. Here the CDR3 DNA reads TGTGCCAGCAGTTTACCTGGACAGGGCTCCTACGAGCAGTACTTC.

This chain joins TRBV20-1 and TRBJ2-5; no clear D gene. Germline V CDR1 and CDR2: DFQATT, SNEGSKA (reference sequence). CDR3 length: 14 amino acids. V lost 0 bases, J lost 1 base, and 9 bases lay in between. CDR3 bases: TGCAGTGCTAGAGATATGTCCATCCAAGAGACCCAGTACTTC. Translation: CSARDMSIQETQYF.